This TCR beta chain came from a study of cytomegalovirus exposure and HLA in healthy donors. The PCR used 60 Vbeta and 13 Jbeta primers. Assay: immunoSEQ multiplex PCR; the TCRdb copy retains only in-frame clones and omits some. The sample records about 190,000 clones, under 85% being singletons. This CDR3 has 16 amino acids. Germline V gene data show CDR1 as MNHEY and CDR2 as SVGAGI. V lost 4 bases to trimming and J lost 1 base; unmatched junction nucleotides: 8. Study conclusions and caveats: A later analysis revealed that TCR association rates differed between HLA loci, peaking at DRB1 and bottoming out at HLA-C. Many donors shared some public TCRs, even though most TCR sequences were rare.

On this clone: What it binds is unknown.

At the time of sampling, donors were nominally healthy, though unrecorded immune exposures were likely. The chain couples TRBV6-5 to TRBJ1-1, with 8 positions matching TRBD1. The TCR originated in a woman younger than 35 in good health and CMV-seronegative. The sample consisted of PBMCs. The CDR3 nucleotides are TGTGCCAGCAGTTTAGCAGGGGGCGCAGGGAACACTGAAGCTTTCTTT. It encodes CASSLAGGAGNTEAFF.